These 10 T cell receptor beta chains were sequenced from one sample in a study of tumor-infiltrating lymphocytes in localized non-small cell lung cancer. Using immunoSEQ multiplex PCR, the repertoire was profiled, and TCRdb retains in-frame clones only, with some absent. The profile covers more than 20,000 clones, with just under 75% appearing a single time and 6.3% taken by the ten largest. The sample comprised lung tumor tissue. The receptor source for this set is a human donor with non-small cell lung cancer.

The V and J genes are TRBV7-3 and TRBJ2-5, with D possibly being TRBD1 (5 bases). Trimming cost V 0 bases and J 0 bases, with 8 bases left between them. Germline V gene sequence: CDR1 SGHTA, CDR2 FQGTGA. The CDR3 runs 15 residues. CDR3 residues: CASSLTGADQETQYF. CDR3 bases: TGTGCCAGCAGCTTAACTGGGGCCGACCAAGAGACCCAGTACTTC. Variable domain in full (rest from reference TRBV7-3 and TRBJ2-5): GAGVSQTPSNKVTEKGKYVELRCDPISGHTALYWYRQSLGQGPEFLIYFQGTGAADDSGLPNDRFFAVRPEGSVSTLKIQRTERGDSAVYLCASSLTGADQETQYFGPGTRLLVL.

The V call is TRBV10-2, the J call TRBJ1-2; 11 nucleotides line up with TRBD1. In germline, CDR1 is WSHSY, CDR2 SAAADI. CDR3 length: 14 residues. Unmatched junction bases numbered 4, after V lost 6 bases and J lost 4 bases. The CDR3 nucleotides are TGCGCCAGCAGCGGACAGGGGGCCATCTATGGCTACACCTTC. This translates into CASSGQGAIYGYTF.

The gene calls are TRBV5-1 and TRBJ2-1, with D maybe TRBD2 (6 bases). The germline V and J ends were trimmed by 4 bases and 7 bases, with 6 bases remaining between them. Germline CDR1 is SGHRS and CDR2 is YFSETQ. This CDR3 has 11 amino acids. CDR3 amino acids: CASSRGNEQFF. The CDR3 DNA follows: TGCGCCAGCAGCCGGGGGAATGAGCAGTTCTTC.

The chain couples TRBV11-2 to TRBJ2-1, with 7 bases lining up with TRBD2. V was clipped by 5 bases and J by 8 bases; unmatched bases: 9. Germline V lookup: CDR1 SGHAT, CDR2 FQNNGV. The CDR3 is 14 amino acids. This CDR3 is CASSPRTSRDEQFF. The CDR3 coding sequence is TGTGCCAGCAGCCCGAGGACTAGTCGGGATGAGCAGTTCTTC. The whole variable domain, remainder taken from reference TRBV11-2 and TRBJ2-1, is EAGVAQSPRYKIIEKRQSVAFWCNPISGHATLYWYQQILGQGPKLLIQFQNNGVVDDSQLPKDRFSAERLKGVDSTLKIQPAKLEDSAVYLCASSPRTSRDEQFFGPGTRLTVL.

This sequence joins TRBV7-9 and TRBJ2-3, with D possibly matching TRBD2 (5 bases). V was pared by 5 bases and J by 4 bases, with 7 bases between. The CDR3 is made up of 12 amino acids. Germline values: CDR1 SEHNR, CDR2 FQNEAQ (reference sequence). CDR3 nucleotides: TGTGCCAGCAGCATTAGCGCAGATACGCAGTATTTT. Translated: CASSISADTQYF.

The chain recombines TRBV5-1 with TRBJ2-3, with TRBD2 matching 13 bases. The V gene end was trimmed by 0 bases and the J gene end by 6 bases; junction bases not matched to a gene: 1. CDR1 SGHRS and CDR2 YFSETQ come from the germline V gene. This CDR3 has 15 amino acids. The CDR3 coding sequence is TGCGCCAGCAGCTTGGGGACTAGCGGGGGTGATACGCAGTATTTT. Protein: CASSLGTSGGDTQYF.

CDR3 DNA sequence: TGCGCCAGCAGCGCAAGGGACTTACCTTCCTACGAGCAGTACTTC. Translated: CASSARDLPSYEQYF. The chain carries TRBV5-1 and TRBJ2-7; maybe TRBD2 (6 bases). From germline, CDR1 is SGHRS and CDR2 YFSETQ. The CDR3 has 15 residues. With 4 bases removed from V and 1 base from J, the gap between germline ends came to 15 bases. The full variable domain, completed using reference TRBV5-1 and TRBJ2-7, is KAGVTQTPRYLIKTRGQQVTLSCSPISGHRSVSWYQQTPGQGLQFLFEYFSETQRNKGNFPGRFSGRQFSNSRSEMNVSTLELGDSALYLCASSARDLPSYEQYFGPGTRLTVT.

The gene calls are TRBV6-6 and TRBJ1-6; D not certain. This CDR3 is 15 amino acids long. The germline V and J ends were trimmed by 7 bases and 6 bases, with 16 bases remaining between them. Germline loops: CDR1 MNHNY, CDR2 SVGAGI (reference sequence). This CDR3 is CASTQRWNSNSPLHF. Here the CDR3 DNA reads TGTGCCAGCACCCAAAGGTGGAACAGTAATTCACCCCTCCACTTT.

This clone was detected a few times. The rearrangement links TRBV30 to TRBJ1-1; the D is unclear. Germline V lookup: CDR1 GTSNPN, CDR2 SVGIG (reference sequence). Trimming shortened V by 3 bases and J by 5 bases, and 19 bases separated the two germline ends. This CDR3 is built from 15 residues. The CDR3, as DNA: TGTGCCTGGAGGGGCCTCTCGCGTCCTTGGACTGAAGCTTTCTTT. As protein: CAWRGLSRPWTEAFF.

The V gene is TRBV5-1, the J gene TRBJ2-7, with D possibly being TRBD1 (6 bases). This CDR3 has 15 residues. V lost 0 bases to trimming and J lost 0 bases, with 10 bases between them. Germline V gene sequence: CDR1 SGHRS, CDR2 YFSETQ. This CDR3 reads CASSLVGGISYEQYF. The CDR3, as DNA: TGCGCCAGCAGCTTGGTAGGGGGAATCTCCTACGAGCAGTACTTC.